The rows below give T cell receptor beta chains drawn from one sample of a study of blood T cell repertoires in COVID-19. Profiling relied on immunoSEQ multiplex PCR, and the TCRdb table lists in-frame clones only, not all of them. The sample records fewer than 150,000 clones, 75% to 85% being singletons. Sequencing was performed on peripheral blood. These receptors were collected from a woman older than 75 with acute or convalescent COVID-19. Each CDR3 is given with its conserved first and last residue. The D gene is left open where the match is weak. Only part of the rows carry a size: once, few, many, or a class if the clone is expanded.

V	D	J	size	DNA	CDR3
TRBV7-9	NA	TRBJ1-1	few	TGTGCCAGCAGCACAAGGGGTTTGAACACTGAAGCTTTCTTT	CASSTRGLNTEAFF
TRBV19	NA	TRBJ2-2	NA	TGTGCCAGTAGTATCAGTCTCAACGCCGGGGAGCTGTTTTTT	CASSISLNAGELFF
TRBV3-1/TRBV3-2	NA	TRBJ2-2	NA	TGTGCCAGCAGCCAATTCGGGGTCTGGGGCGGGGAGCTGTTTTTT	CASSQFGVWGGELFF
TRBV27	TRBD2	TRBJ2-7	few	TGTGCCAGCAGTTTTCAAGCGGGGATGTCCTACGAGCAGTACTTC	CASSFQAGMSYEQYF
TRBV5-1	NA	TRBJ2-6	NA	TGCGCCAGCAGGGCGCAGGGGAGCTCTGGGGCCAACGTCCTGACTTTC	CASRAQGSSGANVLTF
TRBV2	TRBD2	TRBJ2-7	NA	TGTGCCAGCACCCCGGGACTAGCGGGAGGCGAGCAGTACTTC	CASTPGLAGGEQYF
TRBV18	NA	TRBJ1-2	few	TGTGCCAGCTCACGAGGGACACCCACCGGGTATGGCTACACCTTC	CASSRGTPTGYGYTF
TRBV6-6	TRBD1	TRBJ1-2	NA	TGTGCCAGCAGACCGACAGGGGGTCGATATGGCTACACCTTC	CASRPTGGRYGYTF
TRBV5-1	NA	TRBJ2-7	NA	TGCGCCAGCAGCCTAGACCTAATTAGCTCCTACGAGCAGTACTTC	CASSLDLISSYEQYF
TRBV7-2	NA	TRBJ1-4	NA	TGTGCCAGCAGCTTACAGGTTGCAACTAATGAAAAACTGTTTTTT	CASSLQVATNEKLFF
TRBV7-8	NA	TRBJ2-1	NA	TGTGCCAGCAGCTCCGGGGAAAACAATGAGCAGTTCTTC	CASSSGENNEQFF
TRBV19	TRBD1	TRBJ2-1	NA	TGTGCCAGTAGTACCGGTCCCTTTTCCCCGGGACAGGGGTCCAATGAGCAGTTCTTC	CASSTGPFSPGQGSNEQFF
TRBV27	NA	TRBJ2-7	NA	TGTGCCAGCAGCCCAGGGTATTGGTACGAGCAGTACTTC	CASSPGYWYEQYF